These 13 T cell receptor beta chains were all obtained from the same sample, sequenced in a study of blood T cell repertoires in COVID-19. The table came from immunoSEQ multiplex PCR; TCRdb's copy has only in-frame clones and leaves some out. Among 100,000 or so clones, just under 85% were seen once, and the ten largest hold over 9.5%. The sequenced sample was peripheral blood. The receptors come from a man between 35 and 55 years old with active or convalescent COVID-19.

The chain couples TRBV5-6 to TRBJ1-1, with D tentatively TRBD1 (6 bases). Trimming took 4 bases from V and 0 from J, leaving 22 bases between them. Germline CDR1 is SGHDT and CDR2 is YYEEEE. The CDR3 has 18 residues. CDR3 in amino acids: CASSPVGERGLMNTEAFF. In nucleotides, the CDR3 is TGTGCCAGCAGCCCCGTCGGCGAGCGGGGGCTCATGAACACTGAAGCTTTCTTT.

The V gene is TRBV5-1, the J gene TRBJ2-7, with D tentatively TRBD1 (5 bases). The germline V and J ends were trimmed by 3 bases and 0 bases, with 10 bases remaining between them. The CDR3 runs 14 residues. CDR1 and CDR2 (germline): SGHRS, YFSETQ. CDR3 nucleotides: TGCGCCAGCAGCTCGGACACGGTCTCCTACGAGCAGTACTTC. Residues: CASSSDTVSYEQYF.

The chain carries TRBV3-1 (or the pseudogene TRBV3-2) and TRBJ1-5, with 8 bases that match TRBD1. The trim removed 2 bases at V and 0 bases at J, leaving 3 bases unmatched. The CDR3 is 16 residues long. Per the germline V gene, CDR1 is LGHDT and CDR2 is YNNKEL (reference sequence). The chain's CDR3 is CASSQSGGYSNQPQHF. The CDR3 DNA sequence: TGTGCCAGCAGCCAATCAGGGGGCTATAGCAATCAGCCCCAGCATTTT.

The chain joins TRBV18 to TRBJ2-1, with 16 bases matching TRBD2. The CDR3 is made up of 18 amino acids. Trimming cost V 8 bases and J 0 bases; bases outside gene matches: 7. Germline lookup yields CDR1 KGHSH and CDR2 LQKENI. The DNA for the CDR3 is TGTGCCAGCACGGGGACTAGCGGGGGGGCGAGCTCCTACAATGAGCAGTTCTTC. Residues: CASTGTSGGASSYNEQFF.

The chain couples TRBV7-9 to TRBJ2-5, with TRBD1 matching 8 bases. V lost 7 bases, J lost 4 bases, and 2 bases stayed unmatched. There are 12 residues in the CDR3. The V gene's germline CDR1 is SEHNR and CDR2 FQNEAQ (reference sequence). The CDR3 protein is CASTGQGETQYF. The CDR3 coding sequence is TGTGCCAGCACCGGACAGGGAGAGACCCAGTACTTC.

The J gene is TRBJ1-5, the V gene TRBV19; 8 positions agree with TRBD1. Trimming took 10 bases from V and 0 from J; bases not matched to a gene: 5. The CDR3 covers 14 residues. Per germline, CDR1 LNHDA and CDR2 SQIVND (reference sequence). In nucleotides, the CDR3 is TGTGCCACAACGGACAGGGATAGCAATCAGCCCCAGCATTTT. This sequence encodes CATTDRDSNQPQHF. Supplemented by reference TRBV19 and TRBJ1-5, the full variable domain reads DGGITQSPKYLFRKEGQNVTLSCEQNLNHDAMYWYRQDPGQGLRLIYYSQIVNDFQKGDIAEGYSVSREKKESFPLTVTSAQKNPTAFYLCATTDRDSNQPQHFGDGTRLSIL.

This clone was seen a single time. The J gene is TRBJ2-3, the V gene TRBV2; TRBD2 matches 15 bases. The CDR3 runs to 18 residues. V was clipped by 5 bases and J by 0 bases; unmatched bases: 6. The germline V gene has CDR1 SNHLY and CDR2 FYNNEI. CDR3 DNA sequence: TGTGCCAGCAGTTCTGGGACTAGCGGGGGGACCAGCACAGATACGCAGTATTTT. It encodes CASSSGTSGGTSTDTQYF.

V gene TRBV10-3 combines with J gene TRBJ2-5; TRBD1 might be the D (6 bases). V was pared by 10 bases and J by 1 base, with 10 bases between. The germline V gene encodes CDR1 ENHRY and CDR2 SYGVKD. The CDR3 loop spans 12 amino acids. The CDR3 here is CATQDSQETQYF. The CDR3 DNA reads TGTGCCACCCAGGACAGCCAAGAGACCCAGTACTTC.

The chain couples TRBV9 to TRBJ2-1; D might be TRBD2 (5 bases). The germline V gene encodes CDR1 SGDLS and CDR2 YYNGEE. The germline V and J ends were trimmed by 4 bases and 9 bases, with 11 bases remaining between them. The CDR3 spans 12 residues. The chain's CDR3 is CASSLLAGEQFF. CDR3 DNA: TGTGCCAGCAGCCTCCTCGCGGGTGAGCAGTTCTTC.

V is TRBV18 and J is TRBJ1-2; D perhaps matches TRBD1 (6 bases). The CDR3 has 15 amino acids. V shed 0 bases and J shed 2 bases, with 10 bases lying between them. Germline values: CDR1 KGHSH, CDR2 LQKENI. The CDR3 region is CASSPPGDKNYGYTF. In DNA, the CDR3 is TGTGCCAGCTCACCACCTGGGGACAAGAACTATGGCTACACCTTC.

V usage is TRBV6-2 or TRBV6-3 and J usage is TRBJ1-1; unclear D gene. The V end lost 3 bases, the J end lost 5 bases, and 10 bases lay between the germline ends. Germline CDR1 is MNHEY and CDR2 is SVGEGT. The CDR3 consists of 13 residues. This CDR3 reads CASSYGRQTEAFF. The CDR3 DNA sequence: TGTGCCAGCAGTTATGGCAGACAAACTGAAGCTTTCTTT.

V gene TRBV9 combines with J gene TRBJ2-7; D call uncertain. Trimming left V 0 bases short and J 2 bases short, with 9 bases between. The CDR3 extends over 14 amino acids. Germline values: CDR1 SGDLS, CDR2 YYNGEE. In DNA form, the CDR3 reads TGTGCCAGCAGCGTAGGAAAGAGCCCCTACGAGCAGTACTTC. Encoded protein: CASSVGKSPYEQYF.

This clone was seen a single time. J is TRBJ1-1 and V is TRBV6-1, with D possibly TRBD1 on 5 matching bases. The germline V gene encodes CDR1 MNHNS and CDR2 SASEGT. V lost 2 bases, J lost 0 bases, and 10 bases lay in between. The CDR3 extends over 15 amino acids. CDR3 DNA: TGTGCCAGCAGTGAATACGGACACCTGAACACTGAAGCTTTCTTT. It is translated as CASSEYGHLNTEAFF.